This T cell receptor beta chain was found in a study of regulatory T cells in long-lasting Graves disease. The time point was: persistent/refractory GD, antithyroid drugs over 5 years with positive TRAb. PBMCs were the source of the RNA used for TCR sequencing. V was clipped by 3 bases and J by 0 bases; unmatched bases: 13. The CDR3 consists of 20 residues. Germline lookup yields CDR1 MDHEN and CDR2 SYDVKM. According to the study, TCR beta libraries were built with iRepertoire HTBI primers and CDR3-region Arm-PCR. Under the authors' procedure: Looking across samples, the authors found some 67 TRBV and some 15 TRBJ segments. MiXCR, applied by TCRdb to the multiplex PCR reads, yields one record per CDR3 protein. These V and J calls derive from TCRdb rather than the authors' analysis. Here the sample spans around 300,000 distinct CDR3 sequences, 20% to 25% being singletons.

Sequences were derived from peripheral blood mononuclear cells (PBMCs), sampled when the disease was refractory, from a patient treated with antithyroid drugs. The sequence was collected from a female donor with Graves disease. The chain is built from TRBV28 and TRBJ2-3, with 12 bases aligning to TRBD2. CDR3 loop: CASSFPLSSGRAVSTDTQYF. CDR3 coding DNA: TGTGCCAGCAGTTTTCCATTATCTAGCGGGAGGGCCGTCAGCACAGATACGCAGTATTTT.